These T cell receptor beta chains were read from a single sample in a study of blood T cell repertoires in COVID-19. Method: immunoSEQ multiplex PCR; TCRdb's copy keeps in-frame clones and lacks some. The sample has 300,000 or so clones; 65% to 90% are singletons. Specimen: PBMCs or T cells enriched from blood (not recorded which). The receptors come from a woman between 40 and 50 years old with acute COVID-19. The CDR3 runs from the conserved cysteine through the conserved F or W. A D gene is named only where the DNA matches it firmly. For some rows the clone size is stated as once, few or many, or as a class when expanded; others skip it.

D gene: -
clone size: -
J gene: TRBJ1-1
V gene: TRBV12-3/TRBV12-4
CDR3 protein: CASGVGGLTEAFF
CDR3 DNA: TGTGCCAGCGGGGTGGGGGGACTTACTGAAGCTTTCTTT

D gene: TRBD1
clone size: -
J gene: TRBJ1-6
V gene: TRBV7-6
CDR3 protein: CASSPGQAHHF
CDR3 DNA: TGTGCCAGCAGCCCGGGACAGGCCCACCACTTT

D gene: -
clone size: -
J gene: TRBJ1-2
V gene: TRBV14
CDR3 protein: CASSQEFGRSGYTF
CDR3 DNA: TGTGCCAGCAGCCAAGAATTCGGGAGAAGCGGCTACACCTTC

D gene: TRBD2
clone size: -
J gene: TRBJ2-4
V gene: TRBV7-2
CDR3 protein: CASSPWLAGGFSIQYF
CDR3 DNA: TGTGCCAGCAGCCCCTGGCTAGCGGGGGGTTTTAGCATTCAGTACTTC

D gene: TRBD1
clone size: -
J gene: TRBJ1-1
V gene: TRBV6-1
CDR3 protein: CASSDLVEGAGITEAFF
CDR3 DNA: TGTGCCAGCAGTGACCTTGTTGAGGGGGCTGGTATCACTGAAGCTTTCTTT

D gene: -
clone size: once
J gene: TRBJ2-7
V gene: TRBV7-2
CDR3 protein: CASSPLGVGFYEQYF
CDR3 DNA: TGTGCCAGCAGCCCTTTAGGCGTGGGCTTCTACGAGCAGTACTTC

D gene: -
clone size: -
J gene: TRBJ1-5
V gene: TRBV28
CDR3 protein: CASSFARLLNQPQHF
CDR3 DNA: TGTGCCAGCAGTTTTGCTAGGTTACTCAATCAGCCCCAGCATTTT

D gene: TRBD2
clone size: -
J gene: TRBJ2-7
V gene: TRBV27
CDR3 protein: CASRRLAGLYEQYF
CDR3 DNA: TGTGCCAGCAGACGACTAGCGGGACTCTACGAGCAGTACTTC

D gene: TRBD1
clone size: -
J gene: TRBJ1-2
V gene: TRBV28
CDR3 protein: CASSLGQGLYGYTF
CDR3 DNA: TGTGCCAGCAGTTTGGGACAGGGATTATATGGCTACACCTTC

D gene: -
clone size: -
J gene: TRBJ2-1
V gene: TRBV4-1
CDR3 protein: CASSQIQGGEQFF
CDR3 DNA: TGCGCCAGCAGCCAAATACAGGGTGGTGAGCAGTTCTTC

D gene: TRBD1
clone size: -
J gene: TRBJ2-2
V gene: TRBV19
CDR3 protein: CASSPAGGFTGELFF
CDR3 DNA: TGTGCCAGTTCTCCGGCAGGGGGCTTCACCGGGGAGCTGTTTTTT

D gene: -
clone size: once
J gene: TRBJ2-7
V gene: TRBV18
CDR3 protein: CASSSGLEQYF
CDR3 DNA: TGTGCCAGCTCATCAGGGCTCGAGCAGTACTTC

D gene: TRBD2
clone size: -
J gene: TRBJ2-5
V gene: TRBV7-9
CDR3 protein: CASSLLAGVTETQYF
CDR3 DNA: TGTGCCAGCAGCCTGTTAGCGGGAGTTACAGAGACCCAGTACTTC

D gene: -
clone size: -
J gene: TRBJ2-3
V gene: TRBV29-1
CDR3 protein: CSAAQGPDTQYF
CDR3 DNA: TGCAGCGCCGCACAGGGCCCTGATACGCAGTATTTT

D gene: TRBD2
clone size: -
J gene: TRBJ2-1
V gene: TRBV9
CDR3 protein: CASSVAPSGGAYEQFF
CDR3 DNA: TGTGCCAGCAGCGTAGCCCCCAGCGGGGGGGCCTATGAGCAGTTCTTC

D gene: -
clone size: -
J gene: TRBJ1-5
V gene: TRBV2
CDR3 protein: CASSPGSNQPQHF
CDR3 DNA: TGTGCCAGCAGTCCGGGGAGCAATCAGCCCCAGCATTTT

D gene: TRBD2
clone size: -
J gene: TRBJ2-2
V gene: TRBV19
CDR3 protein: CASSISGTKAGELFF
CDR3 DNA: TGTGCCAGTAGTATCTCCGGGACTAAAGCCGGGGAGCTGTTTTTT

D gene: TRBD1
clone size: once
J gene: TRBJ2-2
V gene: TRBV9
CDR3 protein: CASGRDRGFIGELFF
CDR3 DNA: TGTGCCAGCGGACGGGACAGGGGATTTATCGGGGAGCTGTTTTTT

D gene: TRBD1
clone size: -
J gene: TRBJ1-5
V gene: TRBV19
CDR3 protein: CASSAGGWESNQPQHF
CDR3 DNA: TGTGCCAGTAGTGCAGGGGGCTGGGAGAGCAATCAGCCCCAGCATTTT

D gene: TRBD2
clone size: -
J gene: TRBJ2-1
V gene: TRBV6-2/TRBV6-3
CDR3 protein: CASSRGGLAGGNEQFF
CDR3 DNA: TGTGCCAGCAGTAGAGGGGGACTAGCGGGAGGCAATGAGCAGTTCTTC

D gene: -
clone size: few
J gene: TRBJ1-1
V gene: TRBV7-9
CDR3 protein: CASSSGQFEAFF
CDR3 DNA: TGTGCCAGCAGCTCTGGACAGTTTGAAGCTTTCTTT

D gene: -
clone size: -
J gene: TRBJ1-2
V gene: TRBV4-3
CDR3 protein: CASSQDPQQGFYGYTF
CDR3 DNA: TGCGCCAGCAGCCAAGACCCACAACAGGGCTTCTATGGCTACACCTTC

D gene: TRBD1
clone size: once
J gene: TRBJ2-7
V gene: TRBV27
CDR3 protein: CASSSLGTGGDEQYF
CDR3 DNA: TGTGCCAGCAGTTCTCTCGGGACAGGGGGCGACGAGCAGTACTTC

D gene: -
clone size: -
J gene: TRBJ2-5
V gene: TRBV11-3
CDR3 protein: CASSLGPQETQYF
CDR3 DNA: TGTGCCAGCAGCTTAGGCCCGCAGGAGACCCAGTACTTC